The 29 T cell receptor beta chains given below trace back to one sample, sequenced in a study of STAT5B mutations in CD4+ large granular lymphocyte leukemia. The repertoire was sequenced with immunoSEQ multiplex PCR; TCRdb's copy has only in-frame clones and lacks some. The table lists 25,000 to 35,000 clones, 78% of them singletons, with around 2.6% in the top ten. Material: CD4+ T cells from blood buffy coats. These receptors were obtained from a human donor in good health.

The V and J genes are TRBV5-1 and TRBJ2-6; no definite D call. CDR3 length equals 14 residues. Between the trimmed V and J ends, which lost 5 bases and 0 bases, there was a span of 6 bases. Germline V gene data show CDR1 as SGHRS and CDR2 as YFSETQ. The CDR3 spells CASSPASGANVLTF. The CDR3, as DNA: TGCGCCAGCAGTCCAGCCTCTGGGGCCAACGTCCTGACTTTC.

The chain joins TRBV5-8 to TRBJ2-2; D is perhaps TRBD1 or TRBD2 (7 bases each). Trimming pared 6 bases from V and 5 bases from J, leaving 20 bases between. The CDR3 spans 16 residues. Germline assignment: CDR1 SGHTS and CDR2 YDEGEE. CDR3 region: CASTQGVAGVTGELFF. In DNA, the CDR3 is TGTGCCAGCACCCAGGGGGTTGCGGGAGTTACCGGGGAGCTGTTTTTT. Full variable domain (remainder filled in from reference TRBV5-8 and TRBJ2-2): EAGVTQSPTHLIKTRGQQATLRCSPISGHTSVYWYQQALGLGLQFLLWYDEGEERNRGNFPPRFSGRQFPNYSSELNVNALELEDSALYLCASTQGVAGVTGELFFGEGSRLTVL.

The chain employs TRBV27 and TRBJ2-3; TRBD1 might be the D (6 bases). The ends were cut back, 1 base at V and 0 bases at J, with 11 bases in the middle. From germline, CDR1 is MNHEY and CDR2 SMNVEV (reference sequence). The CDR3 sequence is 16 residues long. CDR3 in DNA: TGTGCCAGCAGTTTATGGGGGACATTTAGCACAGATACGCAGTATTTT. It translates to CASSLWGTFSTDTQYF.

V is TRBV7-9 and J is TRBJ1-2, with a tentative D call TRBD1 (5 bases). V was shortened by 10 bases and J by 7 bases, with 22 bases between the two germline ends. CDR3 length equals 14 residues. Germline CDR1 is SEHNR and CDR2 is FQNEAQ (reference sequence). CDR3 loop: CAIGLDTTISGYTF. CDR3 nucleotides: TGTGCCATCGGATTGGACACGACTATTTCTGGCTACACCTTC.

V gene TRBV5-8 combines with J gene TRBJ2-6; the D is unclear. V was pared by 0 bases and J by 0 bases, with 7 bases between. This CDR3 has 16 amino acids. Germline V CDR1 and CDR2: SGHTS, YDEGEE. In DNA form, the CDR3 reads TGTGCCAGCAGCTTGGTAGCCCTCTCTGGGGCCAACGTCCTGACTTTC. Translated: CASSLVALSGANVLTF.

The rearrangement joins TRBV5-6 to TRBJ2-7, with TRBD2 identical over 9 bases. Germline V CDR1 and CDR2: SGHDT, YYEEEE. With 3 bases clipped from V and 0 bases from J, the junction kept 4 bases outside the gene matches. The CDR3 runs 15 residues. The CDR3 DNA reads as TGTGCCAGCAGCTCATCGCGGGAGGGCTCCTACGAGCAGTACTTC. Translated: CASSSSREGSYEQYF.

CDR3 region: CSVGRLLVPETQYF. The CDR3 coding sequence is TGCAGCGTTGGTCGTCTCTTAGTCCCCGAGACCCAGTACTTC. This sequence joins TRBV29-1 and TRBJ2-5, with unresolved D. The CDR3 contains 14 residues. Per the germline V gene, CDR1 is SQVTM and CDR2 is ANQGSEA. V was shortened by 4 bases and J by 5 bases, with 17 bases between the two germline ends.

The V and J genes are TRBV18 and TRBJ2-3; tentatively, D is TRBD2 (6 bases). Between the trimmed V and J ends, which lost 1 base and 4 bases, there was a span of 9 bases. The CDR3 has 14 residues. Germline CDR1 KGHSH, CDR2 LQKENI. CDR3 amino acids: CASSPRTGADTQYF. CDR3 nucleotide sequence: TGTGCCAGCTCACCACGGACGGGGGCAGATACGCAGTATTTT.

The chain joins TRBV5-4 to TRBJ2-2, with TRBD1 as a possible D gene (5 bases). The CDR3 sequence is 14 residues long. V was shortened by 4 bases and J by 9 bases, with 16 bases between the two germline ends. The germline gives CDR1 SGHNT, CDR2 YYREEE (reference sequence). CDR3 residues: CASSHDSQPRELFF. In DNA form, the CDR3 reads TGTGCCAGCAGCCACGACAGCCAACCACGGGAGCTGTTTTTT.

The genes are TRBV5-4 and TRBJ2-5; 11 bases line up with TRBD2. With 1 base clipped from V and 5 bases from J, the junction kept 7 bases outside the gene matches. CDR1 and CDR2 (germline): SGHNT, YYREEE (reference sequence). The CDR3 spans 16 residues. CDR3 amino acids: CASSLYSGGGIETQYF. The CDR3 coding sequence is TGTGCCAGCAGCTTGTATAGCGGGGGGGGCATTGAGACCCAGTACTTC.

The chain's CDR3 is CASSSTGTPGTDTQYF. The CDR3 nucleotides read TGTGCCAGCAGCTCCACCGGGACCCCCGGCACAGATACGCAGTATTTT. This rearrangement joins TRBV7-2 to TRBJ2-3; D might be TRBD1 or TRBD2, each matching 5 bases. The CDR3 is 16 residues long. CDR1 is SGHTA and CDR2 is FQGNSA in the germline V gene. Trimming stripped 4 bases from V and 1 base from J, with 15 bases between. The full variable domain, its missing parts supplied by reference TRBV7-2 and TRBJ2-3, is GAGVSQSPSNKVTEKGKDVELRCDPISGHTALYWYRQSLGQGLEFLIYFQGNSAPDKSGLPSDRFSAERTGGSVSTLTIQRTQQEDSAVYLCASSSTGTPGTDTQYFGPGTRLTVL.

This rearrangement joins TRBV13 to TRBJ2-7; 11 bases are a match to TRBD1. Germline CDR1 reads PRHDT; CDR2 reads FYEKMQ (reference sequence). This CDR3 region has 16 residues. V trimming: 4 bases; J trimming: 3 bases; junction bases outside the gene matches: 8. This CDR3 is CASSSTGTGGIYEQYF. The CDR3 region has the DNA TGTGCCAGCAGCTCTACCGGGACAGGGGGAATCTACGAGCAGTACTTC.

The chain is built from TRBV7-9 and TRBJ2-5, with D unresolved. V gave up 6 bases and J gave up 1 base, with 12 bases separating them. CDR1 SEHNR and CDR2 FQNEAQ come from the germline V gene (reference sequence). The CDR3 spans 14 residues. CDR3 in DNA: TGTGCCAGCAGTCCCCCTAGGACCCAAGAGACCCAGTACTTC. Translation: CASSPPRTQETQYF.

J is TRBJ1-2 and V is TRBV10-3, with a weak D call TRBD1 (5 bases). Looked up from germline, CDR1 is ENHRY and CDR2 is SYGVKD. The V gene lost 11 bases and the J gene lost 0 bases, with 16 bases spanning the gap. CDR3 length: 14 residues. CDR3 bases: TGTGCCTCAGTACGGGGGATAGCTAACTATGGCTACACCTTC. Translation: CASVRGIANYGYTF.

This clone was detected a few times. This CDR3 reads CASSLSGVNTEAFF. The CDR3 nucleotides are TGCGCCAGCAGCTTATCCGGGGTGAACACTGAAGCTTTCTTT. The chain recombines TRBV5-1 with TRBJ1-1; D unclear. The CDR3 spans 14 residues. The ends were cut back, 2 bases at V and 0 bases at J, with 8 bases in the middle. Germline V lookup: CDR1 SGHRS, CDR2 YFSETQ.

This rearrangement joins TRBV5-6 to TRBJ1-3; no definite D call. V was clipped by 7 bases and J by 0 bases, with 11 bases between them. CDR3 length: 14 amino acids. Germline CDR1 is SGHDT and CDR2 is YYEEEE. This chain's CDR3 is CASFISHSGNTIYF. DNA for the CDR3: TGTGCCAGCTTTATAAGCCACTCTGGAAACACCATATATTTT.

The chain joins TRBV10-3 to TRBJ2-1; the match to TRBD2 covers 7 bases. V lost 3 bases to trimming and J lost 0 bases; unmatched junction nucleotides: 5. This CDR3 is built from 16 residues. Germline loops: CDR1 ENHRY, CDR2 SYGVKD. The CDR3 is CAISEILAISYNEQFF. CDR3 nucleotide sequence: TGTGCCATCAGTGAAATACTAGCGATCTCCTACAATGAGCAGTTCTTC.

This clone was seen once. The chain joins TRBV28 to TRBJ2-1, with 14 bases identical to TRBD2. CDR1 is MDHEN, CDR2 SYDVKM, per germline. The CDR3 is 17 amino acids. Unmatched junction bases numbered 9, after V lost 5 bases and J lost 6 bases. The DNA for the CDR3 is TGTGCCAGCAGTCCCCGACTAGCGGGGGGGCGTAGCAATGAGCAGTTCTTC. This translates into CASSPRLAGGRSNEQFF.

This clone has just a few counts. The chain is built from TRBV18 and TRBJ2-7, with D tentatively TRBD1 (6 bases). Germline CDR1 reads KGHSH; CDR2 reads LQKENI. The CDR3 is 15 residues long. V was shortened by 5 bases and J by 6 bases, with 20 bases between the two germline ends. The CDR3 bases are TGTGCCAGCTCAAAATCAGGGGACCCTCGAGCCGAGCAGTACTTC. The encoded protein is CASSKSGDPRAEQYF.

This chain uses TRBV7-2 with TRBJ1-1; no clear D gene. Germline V gene data show CDR1 as SGHTA and CDR2 as FQGNSA. V was trimmed by 5 bases and J by 3 bases, leaving 13 bases between them. The CDR3 is made up of 14 amino acids. This chain's CDR3 is CASSPTTSDTEAFF. The CDR3 DNA sequence: TGTGCCAGCAGCCCCACTACTTCCGACACTGAAGCTTTCTTT.

The chain recombines TRBV6-5 with TRBJ2-3; weak D call: TRBD1 (5 bases). The CDR3 is 13 residues long. V was trimmed by 6 bases and J by 1 base, leaving 8 bases between them. CDR1 is MNHEY, CDR2 SVGAGI, per germline. Here the CDR3 reads CASRLQGTDTQYF. DNA of the CDR3: TGTGCCAGCAGGCTACAGGGCACAGATACGCAGTATTTT.

This clone appeared a few times. The genes are TRBV11-2 and TRBJ1-5; unclear D gene. Germline V gene sequence: CDR1 SGHAT, CDR2 FQNNGV. The V end was cut by 0 bases, the J end by 3 bases, with 3 bases between. CDR3 length equals 13 residues. The CDR3 sequence is CASSLDANQPQHF. CDR3 sequence (DNA): TGTGCCAGCAGCTTAGACGCCAATCAGCCCCAGCATTTT.

This chain connects TRBV7-9 to TRBJ1-2; unclear D gene. Trimming shortened V by 5 bases and J by 3 bases, and 10 bases separated the two germline ends. The germline gives CDR1 SEHNR, CDR2 FQNEAQ (reference sequence). The CDR3 has 13 amino acids. The CDR3, as DNA: TGTGCCAGCAGCCCCCTCCTTGACTATGGCTACACCTTC. It codes for CASSPLLDYGYTF.

The chain links TRBV6-5 to TRBJ2-3, with D possibly TRBD2 on 7 matching bases. The germline V and J ends were trimmed by 6 bases and 6 bases, with 19 bases remaining between them. Germline assignment: CDR1 MNHEY and CDR2 SVGAGI. This CDR3 has 15 residues. CDR3 DNA sequence: TGTGCCAGCAGACTGGGGGGGGACATCGGCGATACGCAGTATTTT. Its translation is CASRLGGDIGDTQYF.

The chain has TRBV11-3 and TRBJ2-3, with D unresolved. Trimming stripped 3 bases from V and 0 bases from J, with 10 bases between. Germline V lookup: CDR1 SGHNT, CDR2 YENEEA. This CDR3 comprises 15 residues. The DNA for the CDR3 is TGTGCCAGCAGCTTCGACGGAGCTAGCACAGATACGCAGTATTTT. Amino acids: CASSFDGASTDTQYF.

The chain uses TRBV18 and TRBJ2-7; 8 nucleotides match TRBD1. This CDR3 contains 14 residues. The V segment lost 2 bases and the J segment 3 bases; nucleotides outside the gene matches: 3. Germline V lookup: CDR1 KGHSH, CDR2 LQKENI. Here the CDR3 reads CASSPRQGSYEQYF. The CDR3 region has the DNA TGTGCCAGCTCACCAAGACAGGGGAGCTACGAGCAGTACTTC.

V and J are TRBV20-1 and TRBJ2-5; TRBD1 agrees at 7 bases. Losses at the gene ends were 5 bases for V and 5 bases for J; bases not matched to a gene: 2. The CDR3 totals 11 residues. Germline V lookup: CDR1 DFQATT, CDR2 SNEGSKA (reference sequence). Here the CDR3 DNA reads TGCAGTGCTCACAGGGGTGAGACCCAGTACTTC. Protein sequence: CSAHRGETQYF.

The table lists this clone with a count of one. The chain has TRBV6-5 and TRBJ1-2, with unresolved D. There are 14 residues in the CDR3. Germline V gene data show CDR1 as MNHEY and CDR2 as SVGAGI. V was trimmed by 6 bases and J by 2 bases, leaving 13 bases between them. This chain's CDR3 is CASSPGLRNYGYTF. The CDR3, as DNA: TGTGCCAGCAGCCCCGGACTGCGAAACTATGGCTACACCTTC.

This clone was observed a few times. V usage is TRBV5-6 and J usage is TRBJ1-1, with TRBD1 identical over 12 bases. The CDR3 spans 16 residues. The germline V gene encodes CDR1 SGHDT and CDR2 YYEEEE. V lost 3 bases to trimming and J lost 4 bases; unmatched junction nucleotides: 7. CDR3 in DNA: TGTGCCAGCAGCTCCCGGGACAGGGGGCGGTTCACTGAAGCTTTCTTT. Its translation: CASSSRDRGRFTEAFF.